This paragraph reports one TCR beta chain. Its antigen is as yet unknown. V shed 5 bases, J shed 8 bases, and the junction held 18 bases outside the gene matches. Germline V gene sequence: CDR1 SEHNR, CDR2 FQNEAQ (reference sequence). The CDR3 spans 17 residues. This entry belongs to a study of regulatory T cells in long-lasting Graves disease. Regarding the study as a whole: TCR diversity was lower in persistent than newly diagnosed Graves' disease.

Sequencing libraries for TCR beta were prepared with iRepertoire HTBI primers and Arm-PCR of CDR3 regions. TCRdb redid the calling of the multiplex PCR reads with MiXCR, one entry per CDR3 protein. Found here are about 660,000 distinct CDR3 sequences, about 32% of them singletons; the top ten hold 42%. Regarding time point: persistent/refractory GD, antithyroid drugs over 5 years with positive TRAb. There was RNA extracted from PBMCs, and the TCR library was made from it. Graves' disease diagnosis relied on American Thyroid Association guidelines. The chain links TRBV7-9 to TRBJ1-3; TRBD1 matches at 7 bases. This TCR was recovered from a female donor with Graves disease. This material consisted of peripheral blood mononuclear cells (PBMCs), taken when the disease was refractory, from a patient treated with antithyroid drugs. The CDR3 DNA follows: TGTGCCAGCAGCAATAATAAGACGGACAGGATGGGACACACCATATATTTT. This encodes CASSNNKTDRMGHTIYF.